These T cell receptor beta chains were read from a single sample in a study of T cell responses to AZD1222 COVID-19 vaccine. The method was immunoSEQ multiplex PCR; TCRdb's version includes in-frame clones alone and lacks a portion of them. The sample includes 140,000 to 150,000 clones, just under 95% of them seen just once. Sequences were derived from peripheral blood, sampled after recovery from COVID-19. The receptors were sampled from an adult who had recovered from COVID-19. The CDR3 runs from the conserved cysteine through the conserved F or W. D genes are given only for firm matches. Some rows mark clone size as missing; the rest say once, few, many or name a class of expanded clone.

v_gene	d_gene	j_gene	abundance	CDR3nt	CDR3aa
TRBV7-9	-	TRBJ2-3	few	TGTGCCAGCAGCTTTGATCGAAACACAGATACGCAGTATTTT	CASSFDRNTDTQYF
TRBV18	TRBD2	TRBJ2-7	-	TGTGCCAGCTCACTCAGGGGACTAGCGGGAGCCATGGCCTCCTACGAGCAGTACTTC	CASSLRGLAGAMASYEQYF
TRBV7-9	-	TRBJ1-4	once	TGTGCCAGCAGTTTGAATGGTGAAAAACTGTTTTTT	CASSLNGEKLFF
TRBV28	TRBD1	TRBJ1-2	-	TGTGCGATAGAGGGGGCGCAGGACTATGGCTACACCTTC	CAIEGAQDYGYTF
TRBV7-9	-	TRBJ1-1	-	TGTGCCAGCAGCCAGCGTCTCGCGCCGGGAGCTTTCTTT	CASSQRLAPGAFF
TRBV5-1	-	TRBJ2-6	-	TGCGCCAGCAGCTTTAAGGGGAAGTCTGGGGCCAACGTCCTGACTTTC	CASSFKGKSGANVLTF
TRBV6-1	TRBD1	TRBJ1-5	-	TGTGCCAGCAGTGAAGAGGGCAGGGGGCATCAGCCCCAGCATTTT	CASSEEGRGHQPQHF
TRBV19	-	TRBJ1-5	-	TGTGCCAGTGGTCGGGTCGGGAATCAGCCCCAGCATTTT	CASGRVGNQPQHF
TRBV7-3	-	TRBJ2-7	-	TGTGCCAGCAGCTTAACCCCGGGAGCTATCCACGAGCAGTACTTC	CASSLTPGAIHEQYF
TRBV19	-	TRBJ1-6	few	TGTGCCAGTAGTACCCGGGGCAATTCACCCCTCCACTTT	CASSTRGNSPLHF
TRBV7-3	-	TRBJ2-7	-	TGTGCCAGCAGCCCCGGGGTGCGGGAAGGCGAGCAGTACTTC	CASSPGVREGEQYF
TRBV24-1	-	TRBJ1-5	once	TGTGCCACCAGTGTAAGGGCTAGCAATCAGCCCCAGCATTTT	CATSVRASNQPQHF
TRBV24-1	-	TRBJ2-3	-	TGTGCCACCAGCCGGGACCGCCGAGGAGGAGGTACGCAGTATTTT	CATSRDRRGGGTQYF
TRBV6-6	TRBD1	TRBJ1-6	-	TGTGCCAGCAGTTACCCCCGCGACAGGGTGGCTTCACCCCTCCACTTT	CASSYPRDRVASPLHF
TRBV28	-	TRBJ2-2	-	TGTGCCAGCAGCCCCGCCGACACGACCAAGAACACCGGGGAGCTGTTTTTT	CASSPADTTKNTGELFF
TRBV28	-	TRBJ1-1	once	TGTGCCAGCAGTGCTGAGGAAGCTTTCTTT	CASSAEEAFF
TRBV7-9	-	TRBJ2-2	-	TGTGCCAGCAGCTTAATCGGCAGAACGAACACCGGGGAGCTGTTTTTT	CASSLIGRTNTGELFF
TRBV4-2	TRBD1	TRBJ1-2	-	TGTGCCAGCAGCCAAGCCCGGACAGGGTACGGCTACACCTTC	CASSQARTGYGYTF
TRBV6-4	-	TRBJ2-7	-	TGTGCCAGCAGGGGTGGTGAGGCTTACGAGCAGTACTTC	CASRGGEAYEQYF
TRBV28	-	TRBJ2-1	-	TGTGCCAGCAGTTTCTTAGTTCCGGCCAATGAGCAGTTCTTC	CASSFLVPANEQFF
TRBV7-2	TRBD1	TRBJ1-5	-	TGTGCCAGCAGCCTACTTAGAGGACAGGGGGCCGATCAGCCCCAGCATTTT	CASSLLRGQGADQPQHF
TRBV27	TRBD2	TRBJ2-7	-	TGTGCCAGCAGTTCTCTAGCGGGAGGAACCCCCTACGAGCAGTACTTC	CASSSLAGGTPYEQYF
TRBV19	TRBD1	TRBJ1-4	-	TGTGCCAGTAGTCCCTTCCCGGACAGGCGGTTGCCTAATGAAAAACTGTTTTTT	CASSPFPDRRLPNEKLFF
TRBV10-3	-	TRBJ1-1	-	TGTGCCATCAGTGAAGGGCCTGGAGGAGCTTTCTTT	CAISEGPGGAFF
TRBV28	-	TRBJ2-7	once	TGTGCCAGCAGCCTAAGACAGGGACTCGACGAGCAGTACTTC	CASSLRQGLDEQYF
TRBV30	-	TRBJ2-5	-	TGTGCCTGGTCATGGGTGGCAGGGCGGGAGACCCAGTACTTC	CAWSWVAGRETQYF
TRBV28	TRBD2	TRBJ2-1	-	TGTGCCAGCAGCCCACGTACCGGGACGGGGGGGAATGAGCAGTTCTTC	CASSPRTGTGGNEQFF
TRBV28	-	TRBJ1-1	-	TGTGCCAGCAATTCACGATCCGGGCCGAACACTGAAGCTTTCTTT	CASNSRSGPNTEAFF
TRBV18	-	TRBJ1-3	-	TGTGCCAGCTCACCACCGCACATTTTGATTTCTGGAAACACCATATATTTT	CASSPPHILISGNTIYF
TRBV5-6	TRBD1	TRBJ1-1	-	TGTGCCAGCAGCCCAAGGAGAGGACAGGTTGTGGGCACTGAAGCTTTCTTT	CASSPRRGQVVGTEAFF
TRBV9	TRBD1	TRBJ1-6	-	TGTGCCAGCAGCTCAGGGGGAGGACAGGGGGATTCACCCCTCCACTTT	CASSSGGGQGDSPLHF
TRBV2	TRBD1	TRBJ2-1	-	TGTGCCAGCAGGGGACAGCTTAGCTCCTACAATGAGCAGTTCTTC	CASRGQLSSYNEQFF
TRBV2	TRBD1	TRBJ2-2	-	TGTGCCAGCAGGGCGACAGGGACCGGGGAGCTGTTTTTT	CASRATGTGELFF
TRBV19	-	TRBJ1-6	-	TGTGCCAGTAGGGGCAGTGACCATAATTCACCCCTCCACTTT	CASRGSDHNSPLHF
TRBV4-1	TRBD1	TRBJ1-2	-	TGCGCCAGCAGCCAAGGACAGGGGGCGAGAGGCTACACCTTC	CASSQGQGARGYTF
TRBV30	-	TRBJ2-4	-	TGTGCCTGGAGTGTGGGGGACATTCAGTACTTC	CAWSVGDIQYF
TRBV11-2	TRBD2	TRBJ2-1	-	TGTGCCAGCAGCCCTAGAGGGACTAGCCGCTCCTACAATGAGCAGTTCTTC	CASSPRGTSRSYNEQFF
TRBV19	-	TRBJ1-5	-	TGTGCCAGTAGTCTCTCTCGGCGGGGGGGCCTTAGCAATCAGCCCCAGCATTTT	CASSLSRRGGLSNQPQHF
TRBV28	TRBD1	TRBJ2-7	once	TGTGCCAGCAGTCTGGACAGGGTGAGGCAGTACTTC	CASSLDRVRQYF
TRBV19	TRBD1	TRBJ2-7	-	TGTGCCAGTAGTCCCGCCCAAGGGACAGGCTACGAGCAGTACTTC	CASSPAQGTGYEQYF
TRBV7-2	-	TRBJ1-1	-	TGTGCCAGCAGCTCGAACCAGGGGTGGATCACTGAAGCTTTCTTT	CASSSNQGWITEAFF
TRBV9	TRBD2	TRBJ2-5	-	TGTGCCAGCAGCGTAGCTCCGGGAGGGCCAGAGACCCAGTACTTC	CASSVAPGGPETQYF
TRBV19	TRBD2	TRBJ2-6	-	TGTGCCAGTAGTATAGAGACTAGCGGGGCCTTGACCAACGTCCTGACTTTC	CASSIETSGALTNVLTF
TRBV6-5	-	TRBJ2-3	once	TGTGCCAGCAGTTTAGGTTCGGACACAGATACGCAGTATTTT	CASSLGSDTDTQYF
TRBV7-2	-	TRBJ2-7	-	TGTGCCAGCAGCTTAGCGGTCGGGCGGCTATTAAAAAGGCAGTACTTC	CASSLAVGRLLKRQYF
TRBV4-1	TRBD2	TRBJ2-1	-	TGCGCCAGCAGCCATCTAGCGGGAGGGACGGGCAATGAGCAGTTCTTC	CASSHLAGGTGNEQFF
TRBV28	TRBD1	TRBJ2-7	-	TGTGCCAGCAGTCCACCCGACAGGGGAGCCTACGAGCAGTACTTC	CASSPPDRGAYEQYF
TRBV19	-	TRBJ1-3	-	TGTGCCAGTTACGGGTTCGTCTCTGGAAACACCATATATTTT	CASYGFVSGNTIYF
TRBV10-1	-	TRBJ2-7	-	TGCGCCAGCAGTGAGTCGAGGGGCTACGAGCAGTACTTC	CASSESRGYEQYF
TRBV6-2/TRBV6-3	-	TRBJ2-1	-	TGTGCCAGCAGTTATGGGTCCGCCAGTTGGGGGGAGCAGTTCTTC	CASSYGSASWGEQFF
TRBV28	-	TRBJ2-1	-	TGTGCCAGCACCCTGGGGGAGTCCACCTACAATGAGCAGTTCTTC	CASTLGESTYNEQFF
TRBV12-3/TRBV12-4	TRBD1	TRBJ1-4	once	TGTGCCAGCATTGGACAGGGCCTAGAAAAACTGTTTTTT	CASIGQGLEKLFF
TRBV21-1	-	TRBJ2-5	once	TGTGCCAGCAGCACCACGGGGGACAGCCGCCAAGAGACCCAGTACTTC	CASSTTGDSRQETQYF